This TCR beta chain was observed in a study of CD8 T cells in Susac syndrome. This CDR3 is built from 15 residues. Trimming left V 6 bases short and J 1 base short, with 15 bases between. Germline CDR1 is WNHNN and CDR2 is SYGVQD (reference sequence). Sequencing targeted TCR beta in T cells from blood (CD8+ and CD4+). Healthy donors served as the controls. They were matched for age and sex. RNA was extracted with the RNeasy kit, and a quantity of 0.5 to 1 ug was reverse transcribed using random hexamers. An immunoSEQ multiplex PCR amplified TCR beta CDR3 over 54 Vbeta and 13 Jbeta. TCRdb re-derived calls from the immunoSEQ multiplex PCR reads in MiXCR, one entry per CDR3 protein. The sample lists 150,000 to 200,000 distinct CDR3 sequences; about 91% were seen once.

This clonotype originated in a human donor in good health. The gene calls are TRBV10-1 and TRBJ1-1, with D unresolved. The sample comprised CD4+ T cells from PBMCs. The DNA of the CDR3 is TGCGCCAGCAGACCCCAACGGGAAGCGAACACTGAAGCTTTCTTT. Residues: CASRPQREANTEAFF.